This is a list of T cell receptor beta chains from one sample in a study of blood T cell repertoires in COVID-19. This table comes from immunoSEQ multiplex PCR, and its TCRdb copy is limited to in-frame clones, with some not included. This sample has about 180,000 clones, with about four fifths found just once. The sequencing sample was made of peripheral blood. Every receptor here comes from a young man with active or convalescent COVID-19. Each CDR3 is given with its conserved first and last residue. D genes are given only for firm matches. Clone size is not always given. Where it is, it says once, few, many or a class for expanded clones.

d_gene	abundance	j_gene	v_gene	CDR3nt	CDR3aa
.	.	TRBJ2-1	TRBV11-3	TGTGCCAGCAGCTTAGATCATGCGGGCGGAGTTGGTGAGCAGTTCTTC	CASSLDHAGGVGEQFF
.	once	TRBJ2-7	TRBV28	TGTGCCAGCAGTTTAACGGAGGGCCACTACGAGCAGTACTTC	CASSLTEGHYEQYF
TRBD2	.	TRBJ2-1	TRBV19	TGTGCCAGTTTGGAGTCTAGCGGGAGTTATTCTTCTGTGTTCTTC	CASLESSGSYSSVFF
.	.	TRBJ1-1	TRBV18	TGTGCCAGCTCACGAGGGAGCATGAACACTGAAGCTTTCTTT	CASSRGSMNTEAFF
.	.	TRBJ1-5	TRBV19	TGTGCCAGTAGTCGGGACACGGGAATGTATCCAAATCAGCCCCAGCATTTT	CASSRDTGMYPNQPQHF
TRBD2	.	TRBJ2-1	TRBV28	TGTGCCAGCAGTTCCCTAGCGGGAGGGCTAAGGGAGCAGTTCTTC	CASSSLAGGLREQFF
.	.	TRBJ1-1	TRBV7-9	TGTGCCAGCAGCCCGGGGTACGGGGACACTGAAGCTTTCTTT	CASSPGYGDTEAFF
.	.	TRBJ1-2	TRBV7-3	TGTGCCAGCAGCCTCCACAGGGAACTTGGCTACACCTTC	CASSLHRELGYTF
TRBD2	.	TRBJ2-3	TRBV4-2	TGTGCCAGCAGCCAGAAACCACGGACTAGCGGGCCTAGCACAGATACGCAGTATTTT	CASSQKPRTSGPSTDTQYF
.	.	TRBJ2-1	TRBV12-3/TRBV12-4	TGTGCCAGCAGTTTGGACGGGGGCAATGAGCAGTTCTTC	CASSLDGGNEQFF
TRBD2	.	TRBJ2-5	TRBV27	TGTGCCAGCAGTTTATGGGGGGGTAGCGGGATAATTGAGACCCAGTACTTC	CASSLWGGSGIIETQYF
TRBD1	.	TRBJ2-2	TRBV5-1	TGCGCCAGCAGCTTGCAACTTCCGGGACAGGGCTCCGGGGAGCTGTTTTTT	CASSLQLPGQGSGELFF
.	once	TRBJ2-2	TRBV7-3	TGTGCCAGCAGCCTCGTGGGCCGCCCCGGGGAGCTGTTTTTT	CASSLVGRPGELFF
TRBD2	.	TRBJ2-2	TRBV6-1	TGTGCCAGCAGTGATTGGGGGGGGACGAACACCGGGGAGCTGTTTTTT	CASSDWGGTNTGELFF
.	.	TRBJ2-2	TRBV19	TGTGCCAGTAGTATAGCAGAGACACACACCGGGGAGCTGTTTTTT	CASSIAETHTGELFF
TRBD2	.	TRBJ2-7	TRBV3-1/TRBV3-2	TGTGCCAGCAGCGCCAAGCGGGGGGGCTTCCTCCGGTTC	CASSAKRGGFLRF
.	.	TRBJ1-2	TRBV5-1	TGCGCCAGCAGCTTGCACAGGGCTAACTATGGCTACACCTTC	CASSLHRANYGYTF
TRBD1	.	TRBJ1-4	TRBV11-2	TGTGCCAGCAGCTTTTGGGGGAGGGACAGGGCTGAAAAACTGTTTTTT	CASSFWGRDRAEKLFF